A single T cell receptor (beta chain) is shown here with its context. Up to about 2 ug genomic DNA was used for TCRB CDR3 amplification. TCRdb's copy holds only in-frame clones and misses some; the assay was immunoSEQ multiplex PCR. The data contain approximately 48,000 clones, about 85% of them singletons. V trimming: 0 bases; J trimming: 7 bases; junction bases outside the gene matches: 7. CDR3 length: 14 amino acids. Germline V CDR1 and CDR2: SGHRS, YFSETQ. The entry originates in a study of glioma-infiltrating T cells after dendritic cell vaccination. About the study: Patients had newly diagnosed or recurrent glioblastoma and received dendritic cell vaccines.

The chain links TRBV5-1 to TRBJ2-7; TRBD2 aligns across 7 bases. This receptor was identified in a human donor with glioblastoma. Sequenced material: blood, taken before dendritic cell vaccination. CDR3 DNA sequence: TGCGCCAGCAGCTTGGGGGGAAGGGAGGGTGAGCAGTACTTC. As protein: CASSLGGREGEQYF.